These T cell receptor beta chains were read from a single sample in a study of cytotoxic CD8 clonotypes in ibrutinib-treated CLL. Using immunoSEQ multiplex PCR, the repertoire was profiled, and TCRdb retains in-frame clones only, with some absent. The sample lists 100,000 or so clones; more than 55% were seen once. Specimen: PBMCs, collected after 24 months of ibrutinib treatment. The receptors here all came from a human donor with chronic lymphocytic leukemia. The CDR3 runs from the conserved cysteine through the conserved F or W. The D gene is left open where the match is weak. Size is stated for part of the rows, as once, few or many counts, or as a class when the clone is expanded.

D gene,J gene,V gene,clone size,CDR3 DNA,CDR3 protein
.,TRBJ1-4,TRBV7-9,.,TGTGCCAGCAGCCGACTTCAGGGCCTACAAGAAAAACTGTTTTTT,CASSRLQGLQEKLFF
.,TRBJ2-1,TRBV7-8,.,TGTGCCAGCAGCTTAGGGGTGAGAACGGATGAGCAGTTCTTC,CASSLGVRTDEQFF
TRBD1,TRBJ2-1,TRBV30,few,TGTGCCTGGAGTGTACCAGACAGGGGGCCCGGTGAGCAGTTCTTC,CAWSVPDRGPGEQFF
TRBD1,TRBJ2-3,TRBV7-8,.,TGTGCCAGCAGCTTATTTTTGACAGGGGCGATCACAGATACGCAGTATTTT,CASSLFLTGAITDTQYF
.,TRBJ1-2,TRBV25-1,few,TGTGCCAGCAGTAATGCAGGGAGCCACTACACCTTC,CASSNAGSHYTF
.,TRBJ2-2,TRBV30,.,TGTGCCTGGACCAAGGGAAAGACCACCGGGGAGCTGTTTTTT,CAWTKGKTTGELFF
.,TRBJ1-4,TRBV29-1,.,TGCAGCGTTGATGGGTGTACTAATGAAAAACTGTTTTTT,CSVDGCTNEKLFF
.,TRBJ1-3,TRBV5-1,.,TGCGCCAGCACCCTTAACACACCGACCTCTGGAAACACCATATATTTT,CASTLNTPTSGNTIYF
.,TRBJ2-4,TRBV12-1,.,TGTGCCAGCAGCCCCAACATCTACAAAAACATTCAGTACTTC,CASSPNIYKNIQYF
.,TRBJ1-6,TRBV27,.,TGTGCCAGCAGTTTATCGGGGGGCAATTCACCCCTCCACTTT,CASSLSGGNSPLHF
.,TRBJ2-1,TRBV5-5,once,TGTGCCAGCAGCCGCGAAGGGAACTCCTACAATGAGCAGTTCTTC,CASSREGNSYNEQFF
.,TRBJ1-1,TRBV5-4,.,TGTGCCAGCAGCTTGGCAGGAGACACTGAAGCTTTCTTT,CASSLAGDTEAFF
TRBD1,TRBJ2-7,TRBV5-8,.,TGTGCCAGCAGCTTGCCGGGACAGGGGGGCTACGAGCAGTACTTC,CASSLPGQGGYEQYF
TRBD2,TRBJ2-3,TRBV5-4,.,TGTGCCAGCAGCTTAAGGCGGGGGAGCACAGATACGCAGTATTTT,CASSLRRGSTDTQYF
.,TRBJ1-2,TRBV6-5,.,TGTGCCAGCACTCAGACAGCAAACTATGGCTACACCTTC,CASTQTANYGYTF
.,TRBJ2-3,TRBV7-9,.,TGTGCCAGCAGCTTGAGGGCACAGAGCACAGATACGCAGTATTTT,CASSLRAQSTDTQYF
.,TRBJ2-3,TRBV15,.,TGTGCCACCAGCAGAGTATCTAAACTAGTAGATTCTGATACGCAGTATTTT,CATSRVSKLVDSDTQYF
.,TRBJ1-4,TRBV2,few,TGTGCCAGCACCGGACAGATCCGAGAAAAACTGTTTTTT,CASTGQIREKLFF
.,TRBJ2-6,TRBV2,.,TGTGCCAGCATGGGGGCAGGGGCCAACGTCCTGACTTTC,CASMGAGANVLTF
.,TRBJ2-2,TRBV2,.,TGTGCCAGCAGTGGTATAAGGGAGCTGTTTTTT,CASSGIRELFF
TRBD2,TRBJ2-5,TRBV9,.,TGTGCCAGCAGCCTAGCGGGGGGCCTTCAAGAGACCCAGTACTTC,CASSLAGGLQETQYF
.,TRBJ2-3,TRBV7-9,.,TGTGCCAGCAGCTTAATTACGGGGGTTTTGTCAGATACGCAGTATTTT,CASSLITGVLSDTQYF
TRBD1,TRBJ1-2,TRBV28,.,TGTGCCAGCAGGGGGACAGGGAACGGCTACACCTTC,CASRGTGNGYTF
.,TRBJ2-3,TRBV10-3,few,TGTGCCATCAGCGACAGGCAAGATACGCAGTATTTT,CAISDRQDTQYF
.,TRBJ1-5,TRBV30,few,TGTGCCTGGAGCCTCTCGGCGGGCCAGCCCCAGCATTTT,CAWSLSAGQPQHF
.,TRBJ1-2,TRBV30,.,TGTGCCTTACACAGGGTCACTAACTATGGCTACACCTTC,CALHRVTNYGYTF
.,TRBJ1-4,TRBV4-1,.,TGCGCCAGCAGCCCGCCAGGGACAACTAATGAAAAACTGTTTTTT,CASSPPGTTNEKLFF
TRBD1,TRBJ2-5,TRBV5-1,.,TGCGCCAGCAGCACCTCAGGGGGCGGGATGGAGACCCAGTACTTC,CASSTSGGGMETQYF
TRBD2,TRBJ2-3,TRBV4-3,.,TGCGCCAGCAGCCAAGAGCGGGGGGCCGTTGATACGCAGTATTTT,CASSQERGAVDTQYF
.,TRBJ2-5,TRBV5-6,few,TGTGCCAGCAGCTTGTTCATAGGCGGGCAAGAGACCCAGTACTTC,CASSLFIGGQETQYF
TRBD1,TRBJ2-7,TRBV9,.,TGTGCCAGCAGCGTAGAGGGGACAGGTGTGGGCGAGCAGTACTTC,CASSVEGTGVGEQYF
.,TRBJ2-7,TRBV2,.,TGTGCCAGCACCCCACCCGGGCGGATCTACGAGCAGTACTTC,CASTPPGRIYEQYF
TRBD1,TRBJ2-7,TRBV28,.,TGTGCCAGCAGGCGGACAGGGCAAACCTACGAGCAGTACTTC,CASRRTGQTYEQYF
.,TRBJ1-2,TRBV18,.,TGTGCCAGCTCACCTAATCAGGGCTATGGCTACACCTTC,CASSPNQGYGYTF
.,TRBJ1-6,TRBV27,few,TGTGCCAGCAGTTTCTCCGGACAGAGCTATTCACCCCTCCACTTT,CASSFSGQSYSPLHF
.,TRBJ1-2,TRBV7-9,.,TGTGCCAGCAGCCATCCCGCGGCAGGGAGCTATGGCTACACCTTC,CASSHPAAGSYGYTF